The source of this T cell receptor beta chain is a study of early T cells in non-severe SARS-CoV-2 infection. The protocol attached unique molecular identifiers to individual cDNA molecules. TCRdb passed the 5' RACE reads through MiXCR, listing each CDR3 protein once. Of roughly 52,000 distinct CDR3 sequences in the sample, 5.5% to 8.5% were seen once. CDR1 is SGHRS, CDR2 YFSETQ, per germline. With 1 base removed from V and 5 bases from J, the gap between germline ends came to 15 bases. The CDR3 has 15 residues. The receptor's source is an adult who was a healthcare worker with PCR-confirmed SARS-CoV-2 infection or an uninfected control (not recorded which). Sample: whole blood, taken at baseline. The genes are TRBV5-1 and TRBJ1-1; perhaps TRBD1 as D (5 bases). In DNA, the CDR3 is TGCGCCAGCAGCTTGAGGCAGCCGGGGCTTACTGAAGCTTTCTTT. Amino acids: CASSLRQPGLTEAFF.